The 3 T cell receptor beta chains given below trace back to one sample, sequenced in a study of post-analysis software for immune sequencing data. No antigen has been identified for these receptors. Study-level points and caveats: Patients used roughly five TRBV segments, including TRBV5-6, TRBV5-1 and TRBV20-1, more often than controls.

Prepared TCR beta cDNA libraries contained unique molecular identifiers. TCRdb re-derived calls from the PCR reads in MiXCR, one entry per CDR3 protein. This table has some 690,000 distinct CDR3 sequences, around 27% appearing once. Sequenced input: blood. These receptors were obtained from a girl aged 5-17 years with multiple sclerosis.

CDR3 nucleotide sequence: TGTGCCAGCAGCGGCCTCGGGACACAGGTGGGCGAGCAGTACTTC. This codes for CASSGLGTQVGEQYF. This chain joins TRBV6-5 and TRBJ2-5; tentative D call: TRBD1 (6 bases). The DNA matches TRBJ2-7 better at its end, which makes the J call doubtful. Germline CDR1 is MNHEY and CDR2 is SVGAGI. The length of the CDR3 is 15 residues.

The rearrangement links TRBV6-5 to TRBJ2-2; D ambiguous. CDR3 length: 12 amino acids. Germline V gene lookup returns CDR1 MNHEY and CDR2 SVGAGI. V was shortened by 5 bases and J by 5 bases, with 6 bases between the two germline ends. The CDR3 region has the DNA TGTGCCAGCAGTACGCGGACCGGGGAGCTGTTTTTT. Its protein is CASSTRTGELFF.

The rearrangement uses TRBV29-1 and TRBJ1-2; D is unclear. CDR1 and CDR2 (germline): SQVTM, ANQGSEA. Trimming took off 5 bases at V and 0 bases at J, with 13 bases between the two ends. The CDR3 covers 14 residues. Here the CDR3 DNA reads TGCAGCGTTTCCCACACTCAACCTAACTATGGCTACACCTTC. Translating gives CSVSHTQPNYGYTF.